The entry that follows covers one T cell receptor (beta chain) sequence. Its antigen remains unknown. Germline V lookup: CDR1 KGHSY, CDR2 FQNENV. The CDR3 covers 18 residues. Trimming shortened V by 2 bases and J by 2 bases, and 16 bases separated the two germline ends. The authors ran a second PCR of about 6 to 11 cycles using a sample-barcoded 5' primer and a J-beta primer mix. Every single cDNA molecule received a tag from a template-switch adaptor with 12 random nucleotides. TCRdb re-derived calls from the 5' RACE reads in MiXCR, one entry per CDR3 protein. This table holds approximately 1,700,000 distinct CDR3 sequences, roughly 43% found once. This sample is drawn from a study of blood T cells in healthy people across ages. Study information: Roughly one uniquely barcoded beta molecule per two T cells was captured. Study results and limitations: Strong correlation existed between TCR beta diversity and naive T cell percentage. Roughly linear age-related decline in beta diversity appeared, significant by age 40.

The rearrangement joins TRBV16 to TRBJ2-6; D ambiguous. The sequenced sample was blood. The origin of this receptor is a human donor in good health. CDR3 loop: CASSQIGQANAGANVLTF. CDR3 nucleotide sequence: TGTGCCAGCAGCCAAATCGGCCAGGCTAACGCTGGGGCCAACGTCCTGACTTTC.